A single TCR beta chain is shown here with its context. The antigen it binds to is not known. The input lacks base qualities; no much larger clone sits a single base away. CDR3 length: 19 amino acids, cysteine to phenylalanine. CDR3 DNA only is kept here, 57 bases in frame from base 1. From V the trimming removes 8 bases and from J it removes 5 bases, while the gene matches leave 14 bases of the junction unaccounted for. As encoded in the germline V gene, CDR1 is WSHSY while CDR2 is SAAADI. TCRbeta CDR3 regions were amplified from genomic DNA using the immunoSEQ Assay, a bias-controlled multiplex PCR. The study's own analysis went as follows. The number of nucleated cells in each sample was estimated from the amplification of reference gene primers within the assay. Sequence reads were collapsed and filtered to measure the absolute abundance of every unique TCRbeta CDR3 rearrangement. For each sample, productive Simpson clonality was calculated as the square root of Simpson's diversity index across productive rearrangements. TCRdb took over this immuneACCESS table, retaining in-frame rearrangements with V and J assigned. Such tables are incomplete; in checked studies, under half of the missing clones stem from an unresolved V gene, and the remainder is unexplained. Clonal size and the V and J genes are those of that table, whereas D and trimming came from the DNA. The sample table records more than 95,000 clones; around 84% of these occur just once. 10% to 15% of the sample is taken by the ten largest.

This sample is drawn from a study of blood T cell repertoires in COVID-19 (dated by TCRdb to 2019 to 2021). With regard to the full study: Samples from collaborators originated in the United States, Italy and Spain and spanned both the acute and convalescent phases of COVID-19. Where available, HLA class I and class II types were taken from metadata supplied by the sample provider and were not determined by assay-based typing. The prospective study material was composed of cDNA or gDNA derived from T cells, B-cell-depleted T cells, or PBMCs. The samples were drawn from the first 160 participants of the ongoing ImmuneRACE study and from 950 to 1,500 subjects provided by 6 global collaborators. A de-identified subject ID, COVID-19 status, age in years and sex were almost always included in the sample metadata. The dataset comprised deeply sampled blood TCRbeta repertoires from subjects exposed to, actively infected with, or recovered from COVID-19. The repertoires were made available in a free public database intended to serve as a resource for research on the immune response to SARS-CoV-2.

Whole blood was collected in K2EDTA tubes by collaborating institutions according to the institutions' own protocols. For TCRbeta analysis, collaborator samples were shipped as frozen whole blood, as isolated PBMCs, or as DNA extracted from either sample type. Beyond this particular receptor, the publication reports: How much clinical and demographic metadata was included differed by source and by participant, and the metadata was provided uncurated.

The TCR was taken from a woman aged 60 to 75 in a cohort sampled during active or convalescent COVID-19. The V and J genes are TRBV10-2 and TRBJ2-2; 16 middle bases align to TRBD2. The sample was peripheral blood. The nucleotide sequence reads TGCGCCAGCGGGCGGAAGGGACTAGCGGGAGGGGGGACTACCGGGGAGCTGTTTTTT. Its translation is CASGRKGLAGGGTTGELFF.